The 12 T cell receptor beta chains given below trace back to one sample, sequenced in a study of tumor-infiltrating lymphocytes in oesophageal squamous cell carcinoma. TCRdb reanalysed the PCR reads using MiXCR and keeps one entry per CDR3 protein. The sample holds 15,000 to 20,000 distinct CDR3 sequences, 40% to 55% seen once. The specimen was blood. These receptors originate from a female donor with esophageal squamous cell carcinoma.

This clonotype has only a few counts. V is TRBV11-3 and J is TRBJ2-1; D is unresolved. V was clipped by 6 bases and J by 0 bases, with 3 bases between them. The germline V gene encodes CDR1 SGHNT and CDR2 YENEEA. This CDR3 is built from 12 residues. CDR3 loop: CASSVSYNEQFF. CDR3 bases: TGTGCCAGCAGTGTCTCCTACAATGAGCAGTTCTTC.

This chain joins TRBV6-1 and TRBJ1-1; 7 bases map to TRBD1. The germline V gene encodes CDR1 MNHNS and CDR2 SASEGT. This CDR3 comprises 14 residues. V lost 5 bases to trimming and J lost 0 bases; unmatched junction nucleotides: 3. In DNA form, the CDR3 reads TGTGCCAGCAGTTTCGGACAGGTGAACACTGAAGCTTTCTTT. Its protein product is CASSFGQVNTEAFF.

This clonotype was picked up a small number of times. A single base separates this from a much larger clone, so it may be a read error. The chain uses TRBV11-2 and TRBJ2-4; D remains ambiguous. The J call may be mistaken, given a closer DNA end match to TRBJ2-1. The CDR3 consists of 13 residues. Germline CDR1 is SGHAT and CDR2 is FQNNGV. The CDR3 reads CASSTLLRYEQFF. CDR3 nucleotides: TGTGCCAGCAGCACCCTCTTGAGGTACGAGCAGTTCTTC.

The rearrangement uses TRBV6-8 and TRBJ2-1, with TRBD2 identical over 8 bases. The DNA end favors TRBJ2-7, so the J call may be wrong. Germline V lookup: CDR1 MNHGY, CDR2 SAAAGT. The CDR3 runs 19 residues. The DNA of the CDR3 is TGTGCCAGCAGGGGGGGCGGGACTAGGGGTGGCGGCTCCTACAATGAGCAGTACTTC. Translating gives CASRGGGTRGGGSYNEQYF.

Comment on this clonotype: This is likely a read error, given that the CDR3 carries no conserved phenylalanine or tryptophan at its end. The DNA is omitted, as the CDR3 cannot be located on it reliably, and the CDR3 follows TCRdb's listing. The rearrangement joins TRBV7-6 to TRBJ1-1. CDR1 and CDR2 from the germline V gene are SGHVS and FNYEAQ. The CDR3 has 17 residues if both end residues are counted. The chain's CDR3 is CASSAPGSGLNEQYFGP.

In this sample, this clonotype turned up a few times. In this CDR3 the conserved last residue, phenylalanine or tryptophan, is missing, so a read error is likely. The DNA is left out, because the CDR3 cannot be placed on it with certainty; the CDR3 is given as TCRdb lists it. The chain carries TRBV7-6 and TRBJ2-1; TRBD2 reflects the table's D call only, with no check against the DNA. Counting both end residues, the CDR3 totals 19 amino acids. Germline assignment: CDR1 SGHVS and CDR2 FNYEAQ. This CDR3 is CASSLESGRTRTSPLHFGN.

Only a few counts were recorded for this clonotype. In nucleotides, the CDR3 is TGTGCCAGTAACCCGGGACAGGGGGCAGGCTACACCTTC. Translated, it gives CASNPGQGAGYTF. The genes are TRBV19 and TRBJ1-2; 12 bases match TRBD1. Losses at the gene ends were 7 bases for V and 8 bases for J; bases not matched to a gene: 5. The CDR3 is 13 amino acids. Germline lookup yields CDR1 LNHDA and CDR2 SQIVND (reference sequence).

The chain combines TRBV28 with TRBJ2-7; 8 bases map to TRBD2. Losses at the gene ends were 1 base for V and 0 bases for J; bases not matched to a gene: 5. In germline, CDR1 is MDHEN, CDR2 SYDVKM. The CDR3 is 16 amino acids. Written as DNA, the CDR3 is TGTGCCAGCAGTTTATTGGGACTAGTCCACTCCTACGAGCAGTACTTC. Translated, it gives CASSLLGLVHSYEQYF.

CDR3 in DNA: TGTGCCAGCAGTTCCGCGACAGGGAGGCAGCCCCAGCATTTT. Its protein is CASSSATGRQPQHF. The chain uses TRBV12-3 or TRBV12-4 and TRBJ1-5; 7 bases match TRBD1. CDR3 length: 14 residues. V lost 4 bases to trimming and J lost 7 bases; unmatched junction nucleotides: 7.

This clonotype was recorded many times. A much larger clonotype is one base distant, so this may be a read error. The V and J genes are TRBV7-6 and TRBJ2-4; TRBD2 matches 7 bases. Per germline, CDR1 SGHVS and CDR2 FNYEAQ. The CDR3 is made up of 15 amino acids. J was trimmed by 13 bases and V by 2 bases; bases with no gene match: 14. The CDR3 is CASSLTSVRGGEQYF. DNA for the CDR3: TGTGCCAGCAGCTTAACTAGCGTACGAGGCGGTGAGCAGTACTTC.

This clonotype was counted at least ten times. The gene calls are TRBV11-1 and TRBJ2-3; TRBD2 matches at 7 bases. Germline loops: CDR1 SGHAT, CDR2 FQDESV (reference sequence). V lost 6 bases and J lost 0; bases outside the gene matches: 9. The CDR3 is 16 residues long. CDR3 DNA sequence: TGTGCCAGCAGTTCTACTAGCGTTTCTAGCACAGATACGCAGTATTTT. As protein: CASSSTSVSSTDTQYF.

On this clonotype itself: This likely comes from a read error, as the CDR3 has no conserved phenylalanine or tryptophan at its end. No DNA is shown, since the ends of the CDR3 on it are uncertain; the CDR3 is the one TCRdb lists. The rearrangement joins TRBV5-1 to TRBJ2-1. Germline loops: CDR1 SGHRS, CDR2 YFSETQ. The CDR3 is 15 amino acids in total, end residues counted. CDR3 amino acids: CASSLVLEAGYTFGS.